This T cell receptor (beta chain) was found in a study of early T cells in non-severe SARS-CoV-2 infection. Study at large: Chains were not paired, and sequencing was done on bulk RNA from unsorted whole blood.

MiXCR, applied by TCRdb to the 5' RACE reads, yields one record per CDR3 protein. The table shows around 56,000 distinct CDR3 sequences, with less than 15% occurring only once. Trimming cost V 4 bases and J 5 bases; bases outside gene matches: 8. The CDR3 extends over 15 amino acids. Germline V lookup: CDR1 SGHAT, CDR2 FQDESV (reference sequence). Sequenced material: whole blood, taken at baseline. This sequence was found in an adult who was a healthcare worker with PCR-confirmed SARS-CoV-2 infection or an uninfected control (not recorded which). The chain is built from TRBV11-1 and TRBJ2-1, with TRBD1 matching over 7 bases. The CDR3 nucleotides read TGTGCCAGCAGCTCAACGACAGGGCCCCACAATGAGCAGTTCTTC. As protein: CASSSTTGPHNEQFF.